What follows are 30 T cell receptor beta chains derived from one specimen sequenced in a study of blood T cell repertoires in COVID-19. Some clones are missing from TCRdb's copy, which holds only in-frame ones; the method was immunoSEQ multiplex PCR. The sample has a few hundred thousand clones; approximately 85% are singletons. Sequencing input: peripheral blood. The receptors come from a woman in her 70s with COVID-19, enrolled during active disease.

CDR3 in DNA: TGTGCCTGGAGTGTACTTAACGGCAATCAGCCCCAGCATTTT. Amino acid sequence: CAWSVLNGNQPQHF. The chain combines TRBV30 with TRBJ1-5; D not certain. The V and J ends lost 0 bases and 2 bases respectively, with 8 bases between them. Germline V lookup: CDR1 GTSNPN, CDR2 SVGIG (reference sequence). The CDR3 has 14 amino acids.

The chain employs TRBV14 and TRBJ1-1, with D tentatively TRBD1 (5 bases). V was cut by 0 bases and J by 5 bases, with 10 bases left in between. The length of the CDR3 is 14 residues. Germline V lookup: CDR1 SGHDN, CDR2 FVKESK. The CDR3 DNA reads as TGTGCCAGCAGCCAAGAGGGGGGGTGGACTGAAGCTTTCTTT. This sequence encodes CASSQEGGWTEAFF.

The rearrangement links TRBV20-1 to TRBJ2-1, with 8 positions matching TRBD2. The CDR3 covers 15 residues. With 3 bases clipped from V and 0 bases from J, the junction kept 4 bases outside the gene matches. Germline V gene lookup returns CDR1 DFQATT and CDR2 SNEGSKA (reference sequence). The DNA of the CDR3 is TGCAGTGCTAGTGTTGGGACTAGCTCCTACAATGAGCAGTTCTTC. This sequence encodes CSASVGTSSYNEQFF.

The chain couples TRBV5-1 to TRBJ2-5, with D maybe TRBD2 (6 bases). CDR1 SGHRS and CDR2 YFSETQ come from the germline V gene. The germline V and J ends were trimmed by 3 bases and 1 base, with 10 bases remaining between them. The CDR3 length is 14 residues. The CDR3 protein is CASSSGAIQETQYF. The CDR3 nucleotides read TGCGCCAGCAGCTCGGGAGCAATCCAAGAGACCCAGTACTTC.

This chain joins TRBV19 and TRBJ2-1; 7 positions match TRBD1. The germline gives CDR1 LNHDA, CDR2 SQIVND (reference sequence). The CDR3 totals 16 residues. J lost 4 bases, V lost 1 base, and 7 bases had no gene match. DNA for the CDR3: TGTGCCAGTAGTATAGGGTCAGGGGGAGCATACAATGAGCAGTTCTTC. Amino acid sequence: CASSIGSGGAYNEQFF.

CDR3 residues: CASSEEAGRAYEQYF. The CDR3 nucleotides are TGTGCCAGCAGTGAAGAAGCAGGGCGAGCTTACGAGCAGTACTTC. This chain uses TRBV2 with TRBJ2-7, with D possibly being TRBD1 (5 bases). V lost 1 base and J lost 4, with 14 bases in between. CDR3 size: 15 residues. Per germline, CDR1 SNHLY and CDR2 FYNNEI.

This clone was counted only a few times. This chain connects TRBV5-5 to TRBJ1-6; maybe TRBD1 (6 bases). Germline CDR1 and CDR2: SGHKS and YYEKEE (reference sequence). V shed 6 bases and J shed 10 bases, with 23 bases lying between them. The CDR3 is 16 residues long. CDR3 residues: CASNGGPPGGLSPLHF. The CDR3, as DNA: TGTGCCAGCAACGGGGGGCCCCCGGGGGGCCTATCACCCCTCCACTTT.

This chain connects TRBV10-1 to TRBJ2-7; possible D gene TRBD1, 6 bases. Trimming left V 0 bases short and J 5 bases short, with 20 bases between. The CDR3 consists of 17 residues. Germline V gives CDR1 WNHNN, CDR2 SYGVQD (reference sequence). Written as DNA, the CDR3 is TGCGCCAGCAGTGAGTCTGAGAATTTACAGGGCATGGACGAGCAGTACTTC. Residues: CASSESENLQGMDEQYF.

The chain recombines TRBV19 with TRBJ1-5, with D possibly being TRBD1 (6 bases). The V gene lost 1 base and the J gene lost 7 bases, with 8 bases spanning the gap. The CDR3 loop spans 13 amino acids. Germline CDR1 and CDR2: LNHDA and SQIVND (reference sequence). CDR3 DNA sequence: TGTGCCAGTAGTATAGGTAGGGGGCAGCCCCAGCATTTT. This translates into CASSIGRGQPQHF. Complete variable domain (other parts from reference TRBV19 and TRBJ1-5): DGGITQSPKYLFRKEGQNVTLSCEQNLNHDAMYWYRQDPGQGLRLIYYSQIVNDFQKGDIAEGYSVSREKKESFPLTVTSAQKNPTAFYLCASSIGRGQPQHFGDGTRLSIL.

This clone has a single count. V gene TRBV5-5 combines with J gene TRBJ1-6; 11 bases line up with TRBD1. V lost 4 bases and J lost 7; bases outside the gene matches: 10. Germline V gene lookup returns CDR1 SGHKS and CDR2 YYEKEE (reference sequence). This CDR3 has 17 residues. CDR3: CASSPLSGQGGNSPLHF. DNA of the CDR3: TGTGCCAGCAGCCCATTATCGGGACAGGGGGGCAATTCACCCCTCCACTTT.

This clone occurred once. The chain employs TRBV12-5 and TRBJ1-6; D may be TRBD1 (6 bases). This CDR3 has 17 amino acids. Germline CDR1 is LGHNT and CDR2 is FRNRAP. V was clipped by 4 bases and J by 9 bases, with 22 bases between them. For the CDR3, the DNA is TGTGCTAGTGGTTCCGCAACTACCGGGACATCAACTTCACCCCTCCACTTT. Translation: CASGSATTGTSTSPLHF.

The rearrangement uses TRBV7-2 and TRBJ1-2, with D hard to call. CDR1 and CDR2 from the germline V gene are SGHTA and FQGNSA. The CDR3 sequence is 15 residues long. V was shortened by 2 bases and J by 6 bases, with 16 bases between the two germline ends. In nucleotides, the CDR3 is TGTGCCAGCAGCTTAAGTGGCAGATCATCTCATGGCTACACCTTC. Its translation is CASSLSGRSSHGYTF.

The chain has TRBV9 and TRBJ2-1, with 10 bases that match TRBD2. This CDR3 has 17 residues. After removal of 5 bases from V and 2 bases from J, the junction contained 10 bases not matched to a gene. Germline V gene sequence: CDR1 SGDLS, CDR2 YYNGEE. The DNA for the CDR3 is TGTGCCAGCAGAGGAGAACTAGCGGGGCAACCCTACAATGAGCAGTTCTTC. Residues: CASRGELAGQPYNEQFF.

The gene calls are TRBV6-1 and TRBJ1-5; D uncertain. V was cut by 1 base and J by 1 base, with 8 bases left in between. The CDR3 has 15 residues. In germline, CDR1 is MNHNS, CDR2 SASEGT. The CDR3 region is CASSEELLSNQPQHF. CDR3 nucleotides: TGTGCCAGCAGTGAAGAGCTCTTGAGCAATCAGCCCCAGCATTTT.

This rearrangement joins TRBV5-1 to TRBJ1-1, with a tentative D call TRBD1 (6 bases). The germline CDR1 and CDR2 sequences are SGHRS and YFSETQ. V shed 0 bases and J shed 1 base, with 13 bases lying between them. The CDR3 totals 16 residues. CDR3 DNA: TGCGCCAGCAGCTTGGAGGGGGGGGCGCAGAACACTGAAGCTTTCTTT. Translation: CASSLEGGAQNTEAFF.

The chain has TRBV9 and TRBJ2-7; D unclear. The CDR3 runs 14 residues. Germline CDR1 is SGDLS and CDR2 is YYNGEE. V was shortened by 4 bases and J by 5 bases, with 16 bases between the two germline ends. CDR3 nucleotide sequence: TGTGCCAGCAGCCCCCAGATAAGTGTTAACGAGCAGTACTTC. It yields the protein CASSPQISVNEQYF.

The chain combines TRBV14 with TRBJ1-2, with TRBD1 matching 11 bases. Looked up from germline, CDR1 is SGHDN and CDR2 is FVKESK. The CDR3 sequence is 15 residues long. V lost 0 bases, J lost 8 bases, and 5 bases stayed unmatched. The CDR3 DNA reads as TGTGCCAGCAGCCAAGACTGGACAGGGGGCTGGGGCTACACCTTC. It is translated as CASSQDWTGGWGYTF. Looking up the rest from reference TRBV14 and TRBJ1-2 gives the full variable domain: EAGVTQFPSHSVIEKGQTVTLRCDPISGHDNLYWYRRVMGKEIKFLLHFVKESKQDESGMPNNRFLAERTGGTYSTLKVQPAELEDSGVYFCASSQDWTGGWGYTFGSGTRLTVV.

This sequence joins TRBV10-2 and TRBJ2-2; 9 bases are shared with TRBD2. Trimming removed 5 bases from V and 2 bases from J; junction bases left unmatched: 3. The CDR3 contains 15 residues. CDR1 is WSHSY and CDR2 is SAAADI in the germline V gene. In nucleotides, the CDR3 is TGCGCCAGCAGTTTGACTAGCGGAAACACCGGGGAGCTGTTTTTT. Translation: CASSLTSGNTGELFF.

Worth noting for this clone: Other DNA sequences in the sample encode the same CDR3. The chain employs TRBV19 and TRBJ2-5; 7 positions match TRBD1. CDR1 and CDR2 (germline): LNHDA, SQIVND (reference sequence). V lost 3 bases, J lost 2 bases, and 3 bases stayed unmatched. The CDR3 extends over 14 amino acids. CDR3 sequence (DNA): TGTGCCAGTAGTATCTACAGGGGACAAGAGACCCAGTACTTC. It is translated as CASSIYRGQETQYF. The whole variable domain, remainder taken from reference TRBV19 and TRBJ2-5, is DGGITQSPKYLFRKEGQNVTLSCEQNLNHDAMYWYRQDPGQGLRLIYYSQIVNDFQKGDIAEGYSVSREKKESFPLTVTSAQKNPTAFYLCASSIYRGQETQYFGPGTRLLVL.

CDR3 amino acids: CASRGTGVTVGEKLFF. The CDR3 coding sequence is TGTGCCAGCCGAGGGACAGGGGTTACCGTCGGTGAAAAACTGTTTTTT. V gene TRBV19 combines with J gene TRBJ1-4; 10 nucleotides agree with TRBD1. The length of the CDR3 is 16 residues. With 9 bases clipped from V and 7 bases from J, the junction kept 14 bases outside the gene matches. Germline CDR1 is LNHDA and CDR2 is SQIVND (reference sequence).

The chain couples TRBV5-1 to TRBJ1-6; 9 nucleotides agree with TRBD1. Germline V gene sequence: CDR1 SGHRS, CDR2 YFSETQ. The CDR3 is 15 residues long. Losses at the gene ends were 4 bases for V and 10 bases for J; bases not matched to a gene: 9. As DNA, the CDR3 is TGCGCCAGCAGCATCTCACAGGGGGCGGTCTCACCCCTCCACTTT. Translating gives CASSISQGAVSPLHF.

The table lists this clone with a few counts. This chain joins TRBV6-5 and TRBJ1-1, with unresolved D. The V gene's germline CDR1 is MNHEY and CDR2 SVGAGI. With 7 bases removed from V and 4 bases from J, the gap between germline ends came to 13 bases. CDR3 length equals 13 residues. This chain's CDR3 is CASTRLEGTEAFF. In nucleotides, the CDR3 is TGTGCCAGCACCAGACTGGAGGGCACTGAAGCTTTCTTT.

This clone came up a few times. The rearrangement links TRBV18 to TRBJ2-1, with D perhaps TRBD1 (6 bases). V lost 6 bases, J lost 3 bases, and 15 bases lay in between. This CDR3 comprises 15 residues. The germline V gene has CDR1 KGHSH and CDR2 LQKENI. CDR3 in amino acids: CASSHGQTHYNEQFF. CDR3 nucleotides: TGTGCCAGCTCCCACGGACAGACCCACTACAATGAGCAGTTCTTC.

The V call is TRBV7-9, the J call TRBJ2-7; TRBD1 agrees at 9 bases. This CDR3 region has 13 residues. Germline V gene sequence: CDR1 SEHNR, CDR2 FQNEAQ (reference sequence). The V gene end was trimmed by 5 bases and the J gene end by 12 bases; junction bases not matched to a gene: 11. DNA of the CDR3: TGTGCCAGCAGCAGCCGGGACAGGGCGCTACTGTACTTC. Translating it yields CASSSRDRALLYF.

This rearrangement joins TRBV6-5 to TRBJ2-3; 7 positions match TRBD2. Germline assignment: CDR1 MNHEY and CDR2 SVGAGI. Unmatched junction bases numbered 7, after V lost 11 bases and J lost 2 bases. The CDR3 length is 13 residues. The CDR3 reads CASRGRATDTQYF. The CDR3, as DNA: TGTGCCTCGCGGGGGAGGGCCACAGATACGCAGTATTTT.

This chain uses TRBV30 with TRBJ1-3; no firm D call. This CDR3 comprises 14 residues. The germline V and J ends were trimmed by 1 base and 4 bases, with 11 bases remaining between them. The V gene's germline CDR1 is GTSNPN and CDR2 SVGIG (reference sequence). The chain's CDR3 is CAWSANFAGNTIYF. The CDR3 region has the DNA TGTGCCTGGAGTGCCAATTTTGCGGGAAACACCATATATTTT.

Of note for this clone: Other DNA variants within this sample encode the same CDR3. This sequence joins TRBV4-3 and TRBJ1-6, with no clear D. This CDR3 contains 14 residues. The V and J ends lost 0 bases and 9 bases respectively, with 9 bases between them. Germline CDR1 LGHNA, CDR2 YSLEER. CDR3: CASSQDRGPSPLHF. As DNA, the CDR3 is TGCGCCAGCAGCCAAGATCGCGGGCCTTCACCCCTCCACTTT.

The CDR3 region is CASSRHYREGIGYTF. The CDR3 nucleotides read TGCGCCAGCAGCCGCCACTATCGGGAGGGGATCGGCTACACCTTC. The rearrangement links TRBV4-3 to TRBJ1-2, with D tentatively TRBD1 (5 bases). V lost 4 bases and J 8 bases, leaving 20 bases between the germline ends. Looked up from germline, CDR1 is LGHNA and CDR2 is YSLEER. This CDR3 spans 15 amino acids.

The chain combines TRBV6-1 with TRBJ1-1, with D possibly TRBD1 on 5 matching bases. Germline CDR1 is MNHNS and CDR2 is SASEGT. V was pared by 1 base and J by 8 bases, with 20 bases between. The length of the CDR3 is 16 residues. CDR3 DNA sequence: TGTGCCAGCAGTGAAGGCGGGACCTGGATTAAGGCGGAAGCTTTCTTT. Translating gives CASSEGGTWIKAEAFF.

The chain carries TRBV7-9 and TRBJ2-2; 8 nucleotides align to TRBD1. The germline CDR1 and CDR2 sequences are SEHNR and FQNEAQ (reference sequence). CDR3 size: 17 residues. V dropped 2 bases and J dropped 0; count of bases not matched to a gene: 5. The CDR3 region is CASSLSRQGTNTGELFF. CDR3 DNA sequence: TGTGCCAGCAGCTTATCCCGACAGGGGACGAACACCGGGGAGCTGTTTTTT. Using reference TRBV7-9 and TRBJ2-2 for the parts outside the CDR3, the full variable domain is DTGVSQNPRHKITKRGQNVTFRCDPISEHNRLYWYRQTLGQGPEFLTYFQNEAQLEKSRLLSDRFSAERPKGSFSTLEIQRTEQGDSAMYLCASSLSRQGTNTGELFFGEGSRLTVL.